The 16 T cell receptor beta chains below come from one sample, sequenced in a study of post-analysis software for immune sequencing data. No antigen has been assigned to these receptors. Included in the TCR beta cDNA libraries were unique molecular identifiers. Each CDR3 protein gets one entry after TCRdb re-called the PCR reads with MiXCR. The table lists some 500,000 distinct CDR3 sequences, 40% to 55% of them singletons. Study conclusions and caveats: Included in a set of about 5 TRBV segments more frequent in patients than controls were TRBV5-6, TRBV5-1 and TRBV20-1.

The sequenced sample consisted of blood. These receptors were taken from a girl aged 5-17 years with multiple sclerosis.

This clonotype showed up just a few times. The rearrangement joins TRBV28 to TRBJ2-7; 7 nucleotides agree with TRBD2. Germline CDR1 and CDR2: MDHEN and SYDVKM. The CDR3 runs 16 residues. Trimming took 2 bases from V and 6 from J; bases not matched to a gene: 13. The CDR3 sequence is CASSLGEWGGFSEQYF. CDR3 coding DNA: TGTGCCAGCAGTTTAGGGGAATGGGGGGGGTTCTCCGAGCAGTACTTC.

The V gene is TRBV11-1, the J gene TRBJ2-5; TRBD1 matches at 12 bases. Unmatched junction bases numbered 6, after V lost 5 bases and J lost 5 bases. The germline V gene has CDR1 SGHAT and CDR2 FQDESV (reference sequence). There are 15 residues in the CDR3. The CDR3 region has the DNA TGTGCCAGCAGCACTGGGACAGGGGGCGGTGAGACCCAGTACTTC. It is translated as CASSTGTGGGETQYF.

The V call is TRBV12-3 or TRBV12-4, the J call TRBJ1-2, with 10 nucleotides matching TRBD1. The CDR3 extends over 13 amino acids. V was clipped by 3 bases and J by 13 bases; unmatched bases: 8. CDR3 nucleotide sequence: TGTGCCAGCAGTTTGACAGGGGGCGCCTTAGGCACCTTC. It yields the protein CASSLTGGALGTF.

The chain links TRBV7-3 to TRBJ2-1, with a weak D call TRBD2 (7 bases). Germline CDR1 SGHTA, CDR2 FQGTGA. The CDR3 runs 15 residues. V lost 1 base and J lost 2, with 9 bases in between. The CDR3 DNA reads TGTGCCAGCAGCTTAAGCGGGGGCCCCTACAATGAGCAGTTCTTC. It specifies CASSLSGGPYNEQFF.

This clonotype appeared a few times. The chain couples TRBV7-9 to TRBJ2-5, with D possibly matching TRBD1 (6 bases). V was clipped by 7 bases and J by 2 bases, with 11 bases between them. The CDR3 sequence is 13 residues long. Germline V gene data show CDR1 as SEHNR and CDR2 as FQNEAQ (reference sequence). The CDR3 DNA reads TGTGCCAGCATCAAGAGGGGGCAAGAGACCCAGTACTTC. Its protein product is CASIKRGQETQYF.

The rearrangement joins TRBV20-1 to TRBJ2-1; D call uncertain. The V and J ends lost 8 bases and 13 bases respectively, with 21 bases between them. The CDR3 is 12 residues long. CDR1 and CDR2 from the germline V gene are DFQATT and SNEGSKA (reference sequence). The CDR3 protein is CSPRGDKETQFF. As DNA, the CDR3 is TGCAGTCCACGTGGCGATAAAGAGACCCAGTTCTTC.

In this sample, this clonotype turned up many times. The V call is TRBV20-1, the J call TRBJ1-2; D is possibly TRBD1 (6 bases). From germline, CDR1 is DFQATT and CDR2 SNEGSKA (reference sequence). V gave up 6 bases and J gave up 1 base, with 12 bases separating them. CDR3 length: 13 residues. The CDR3 DNA is TGCAGTGCCTCCCAGGGGTTTAACTATGGCTACACCTTC. It translates to CSASQGFNYGYTF.

The chain links TRBV25-1 to TRBJ1-1; TRBD1 agrees at 9 bases. This CDR3 is built from 21 residues. Germline V lookup: CDR1 MGHDK, CDR2 SYGVNS. Trimming cost V 4 bases and J 3 bases; bases outside gene matches: 24. The DNA of the CDR3 is TGTGCCAGCAGTGCCGAACAGGGGGCTATTTCAGGATCGCCGCGGGACACTGAAGCTTTCTTT. Amino acid sequence: CASSAEQGAISGSPRDTEAFF.

This rearrangement joins TRBV28 to TRBJ2-7; weak D call: TRBD2 (6 bases). The CDR3 is made up of 15 amino acids. V was shortened by 7 bases and J by 0 bases, with 16 bases between the two germline ends. The germline CDR1 and CDR2 sequences are MDHEN and SYDVKM. CDR3 loop: CASNLRREGSYEQYF. DNA for the CDR3: TGTGCCAGCAATCTGAGGAGGGAAGGCTCCTACGAGCAGTACTTC.

V usage is TRBV12-3 or TRBV12-4 and J usage is TRBJ1-6; D is uncertain. V lost 4 bases and J 5 bases, leaving 3 bases between the germline ends. The CDR3 contains 12 residues. The CDR3 here is CASSSHNSPLHF. The CDR3 coding sequence is TGTGCCAGCAGTTCCCATAATTCACCCCTCCACTTT.

This clonotype was found a few times. The rearrangement uses TRBV10-3 and TRBJ2-1; TRBD2 matches at 13 bases. This CDR3 is built from 16 residues. Germline assignment: CDR1 ENHRY and CDR2 SYGVKD. The V and J ends lost 6 bases and 1 base, in that order; junction bases with no gene match: 3. In DNA form, the CDR3 reads TGTGCCATCAGAGGACTAGCGGGGGATTCCTACAATGAGCAGTTCTTC. This translates into CAIRGLAGDSYNEQFF.

This chain joins TRBV5-1 and TRBJ1-2; weak D call: TRBD1 (6 bases). V was shortened by 8 bases and J by 2 bases, with 13 bases between the two germline ends. In germline, CDR1 is SGHRS, CDR2 YFSETQ. The CDR3 is 13 residues long. This CDR3 reads CASAQGPNYGYTF. For the CDR3, the DNA is TGCGCCAGTGCACAGGGCCCGAACTATGGCTACACCTTC.

The V and J genes are TRBV6-1 and TRBJ2-5, with TRBD1 identical over 7 bases. The DNA end favors TRBJ1-2, so the J call may be wrong. Germline lookup yields CDR1 MNHNS and CDR2 SASEGT. CDR3 length: 15 amino acids. The DNA for the CDR3 is TGTGCCAGCATAATTGACAGGGCCCCTCTTAATGGCTACACCTTC. Translated, it gives CASIIDRAPLNGYTF.

This clonotype has just a few counts. The chain joins TRBV20-1 to TRBJ2-4; TRBD1 might be the D (5 bases). Germline V gene lookup returns CDR1 DFQATT and CDR2 SNEGSKA (reference sequence). This CDR3 region has 12 residues. Between the trimmed V and J ends, which lost 1 base and 8 bases, there was a span of 9 bases. This CDR3 reads CSARGQFDIQYF. The CDR3 bases are TGCAGTGCTAGAGGACAGTTCGACATTCAGTACTTC.

A few counts support this clonotype. CDR3 sequence (DNA): TGTGCCAGCAGCTTAGCTTTGGCAGATACGCAGTATTTT. This sequence encodes CASSLALADTQYF. This sequence joins TRBV11-2 and TRBJ2-3; D gene ambiguous. This CDR3 spans 13 amino acids. V was cut by 1 base and J by 4 bases, with 6 bases left in between. CDR1 and CDR2 (germline): SGHAT, FQNNGV.

The rearrangement links TRBV4-1 to TRBJ1-5, with D unresolved. V lost 0 bases and J 4 bases, leaving 7 bases between the germline ends. CDR3 size: 14 residues. Germline V gives CDR1 MGHRA, CDR2 YSYEKL. As DNA, the CDR3 is TGCGCCAGCAGCCAAGATAATCGTAATCAGCCCCAGCATTTT. Protein: CASSQDNRNQPQHF.